The text below deals with one T cell receptor beta chain. The antigen remains undetermined. These data are taken from a study of metastatic and nonmetastatic thyroid tumors. Study as a whole: From malignant and benign thyroid patients, repertoires in blood and in tumor or nodule tissue were compared.

Per the authors' pipeline: Built for papillary thyroid cancer, a distant-metastasis classifier drew on CDR3 differences across clinicopathological groups. TCRdb re-called the PCR reads via MiXCR. V and J calls and clone size were set by TCRdb, not the authors. The profile covers around 23,000 clones, with 20% to 30% appearing a single time and approximately 16% taken by the ten largest. There were no patients who had received any treatment before thyroid surgery. The V end lost 6 bases, the J end lost 8 bases, and 20 bases lay between the germline ends. This CDR3 region has 16 residues. The V gene's germline CDR1 is MNHNS and CDR2 SASEGT. Study-wide findings and caveats: For both blood and tumor, malignant thyroid tumors reportedly showed significantly higher TCR beta diversity than benign nodules did.

The specimen sequenced was blood. V and J are TRBV6-1 and TRBJ1-6; D is possibly TRBD1 (5 bases). This clonotype was obtained from a male donor with papillary thyroid cancer or a benign thyroid nodule (not recorded which). Some clones in this sample may be carry-over from other donors' samples. The CDR3 is CASSQGQGLSDSPLHF. The CDR3 coding sequence is TGTGCCAGCAGCCAGGGCCAGGGACTATCCGATTCACCCCTCCACTTT.